This TCR beta chain originates from a study of T cells in Graves' hyperthyroidism and ophthalmopathy. Study outcomes and limitations: Among clonotypes expanded in thyroid above 0.001, most were also found in blood. Ophthalmopathy and stable hyperthyroidism were separated by a 13 V-J model.

No ophthalmopathy progression within 18 months constituted stable Graves' hyperthyroidism. Extraction of PBMCs used 8 to 10 ml of fresh peripheral blood. V shed 1 base and J shed 2 bases, with 13 bases lying between them. Germline V gene lookup returns CDR1 DFQATT and CDR2 SNEGSKA (reference sequence). This CDR3 spans 15 amino acids. Comments on this clonotype: The antigen is not known.

Amplified TCR beta CDR3 regions derived from RNA transcripts. Initially, a first-round RT-PCR of the TCR CDR3 employed the HTBI primer set. Each CDR3 protein gets one entry after TCRdb re-called the multiplex PCR reads with MiXCR. The table records approximately 370,000 distinct CDR3 sequences, 15% of them present only once. V gene TRBV20-1 combines with J gene TRBJ2-3; D is possibly TRBD1 (5 bases). Material for sequencing was blood. This clonotype originated in a woman in her twenties or thirties with Graves' hyperthyroidism. The CDR3 region has the DNA TGCAGTGCTAGAGCTCGGACACCTCACACAGATACGCAGTATTTT. This encodes CSARARTPHTDTQYF.